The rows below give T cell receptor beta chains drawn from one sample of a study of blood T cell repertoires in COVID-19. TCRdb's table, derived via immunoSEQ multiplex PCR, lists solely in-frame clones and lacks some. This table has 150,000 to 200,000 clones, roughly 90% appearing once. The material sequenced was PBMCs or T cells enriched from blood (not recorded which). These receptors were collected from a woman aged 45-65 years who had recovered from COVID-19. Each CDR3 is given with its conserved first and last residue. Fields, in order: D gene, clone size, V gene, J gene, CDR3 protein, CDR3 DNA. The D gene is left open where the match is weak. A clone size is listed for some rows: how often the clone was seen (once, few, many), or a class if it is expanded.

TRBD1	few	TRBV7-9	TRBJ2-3	CASSPRQGITDTQYF	TGTGCCAGCAGTCCAAGACAGGGGATCACAGATACGCAGTATTTT
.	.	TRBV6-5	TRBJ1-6	CASSYNGVDNSPLHF	TGTGCCAGCAGTTACAACGGGGTGGATAATTCACCCCTCCACTTT
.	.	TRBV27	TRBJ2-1	CASSTYDSYNEQFF	TGTGCCAGCAGTACCTACGACAGCTACAATGAGCAGTTCTTC
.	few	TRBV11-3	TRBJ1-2	CASSPGSSYTF	TGTGCCAGCAGCCCGGGGTCCAGCTACACCTTC
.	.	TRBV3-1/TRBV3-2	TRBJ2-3	CASSRLGSSGYTDTQYF	TGTGCCAGCAGCCGCCTCGGGTCCAGCGGCTACACAGATACGCAGTATTTT
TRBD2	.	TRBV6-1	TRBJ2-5	CASSPRTSSQTQYF	TGTGCCAGCAGCCCCAGGACTAGCAGTCAGACCCAGTACTTC
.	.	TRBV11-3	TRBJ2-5	CASSLGVGGVGETQYF	TGTGCCAGCAGCTTAGGTGTAGGGGGAGTTGGAGAGACCCAGTACTTC
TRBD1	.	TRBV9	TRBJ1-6	CASSVAQGLYNSPLHF	TGTGCCAGCAGCGTGGCACAGGGGCTTTATAATTCACCCCTCCACTTT
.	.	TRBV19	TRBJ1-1	CASSIPRVNTEAFF	TGTGCCAGTAGTATACCCAGGGTGAACACTGAAGCTTTCTTT
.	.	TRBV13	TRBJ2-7	CASSSLGTAEQYF	TGTGCCAGCAGCTCTTTAGGGACTGCCGAGCAGTACTTC
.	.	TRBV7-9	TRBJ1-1	CASSPRGDRNTEAFF	TGTGCCAGCAGCCCCCGGGGGGATCGGAACACTGAAGCTTTCTTT
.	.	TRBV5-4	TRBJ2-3	CASSLDQLGPDTQYF	TGTGCCAGCAGCTTGGACCAACTAGGCCCAGATACGCAGTATTTT
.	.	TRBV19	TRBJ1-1	CASRADTNTEAFF	TGTGCCAGTAGGGCAGACACAAACACTGAAGCTTTCTTT
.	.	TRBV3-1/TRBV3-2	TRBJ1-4	CASSYADRQKLFF	TGTGCCAGCAGCTACGCGGACAGACAAAAACTGTTTTTT
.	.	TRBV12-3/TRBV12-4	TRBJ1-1	CASDDRPQEAAFF	TGTGCCTCCGACGACAGGCCCCAGGAGGCAGCTTTCTTT
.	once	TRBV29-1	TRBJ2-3	CSVEGRFTDTQYF	TGCAGCGTTGAGGGCAGGTTCACAGATACGCAGTATTTT
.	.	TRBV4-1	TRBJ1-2	CASSQDVPLDSANYGYTF	TGCGCCAGCAGCCAAGACGTCCCCTTGGACAGCGCTAACTATGGCTACACCTTC
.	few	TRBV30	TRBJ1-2	CAWSGFNYGYTF	TGTGCCTGGTCAGGGTTTAACTATGGCTACACCTTC
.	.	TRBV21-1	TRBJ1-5	CASSKAPGTELGGNQPQHF	TGTGCCAGCAGCAAAGCGCCCGGGACAGAACTAGGGGGTAATCAGCCCCAGCATTTT
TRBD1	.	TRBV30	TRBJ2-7	CAWSYKGASYEQYF	TGTGCCTGGAGTTACAAGGGGGCCTCCTACGAGCAGTACTTC
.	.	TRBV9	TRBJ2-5	CASSVVTGEQETQYF	TGTGCCAGCAGCGTAGTGACGGGGGAACAAGAGACCCAGTACTTC
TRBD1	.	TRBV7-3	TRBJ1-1	CASRGTGENTEAFF	TGTGCCAGCAGAGGGACAGGGGAAAACACTGAAGCTTTCTTT
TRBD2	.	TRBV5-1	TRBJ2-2	CASSLIRGGPGELFF	TGCGCCAGCAGCTTGATTCGGGGGGGCCCCGGGGAGCTGTTTTTT
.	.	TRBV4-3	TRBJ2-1	CASSQGPTNNEQFF	TGCGCCAGCAGCCAAGGTCCTACGAACAATGAGCAGTTCTTC
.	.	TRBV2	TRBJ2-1	CASSEGVHPRDEQFF	TGTGCCAGCAGTGAAGGTGTCCATCCTCGGGATGAGCAGTTCTTC
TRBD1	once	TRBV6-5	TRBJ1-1	CASSSDRGVNTEAFF	TGTGCCAGCAGTTCCGACAGGGGGGTGAACACTGAAGCTTTCTTT
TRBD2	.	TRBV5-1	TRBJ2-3	CASSLGLAGGPTDTQYF	TGCGCCAGCAGCTTGGGACTAGCGGGGGGGCCAACAGATACGCAGTATTTT
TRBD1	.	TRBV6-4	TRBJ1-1	CASSFTGGAEAFF	TGTGCCAGCAGCTTCACAGGGGGGGCTGAAGCTTTCTTT
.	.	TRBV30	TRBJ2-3	CAWGRGTDTQYF	TGTGCCTGGGGACGGGGCACAGATACGCAGTATTTT
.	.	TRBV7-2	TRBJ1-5	CASSLAGRNQPQHF	TGTGCCAGCAGCTTAGCGGGCCGCAATCAGCCCCAGCATTTT
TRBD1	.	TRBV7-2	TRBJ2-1	CASRAPGQGYNEQFF	TGTGCCAGCAGAGCTCCGGGACAGGGCTACAATGAGCAGTTCTTC
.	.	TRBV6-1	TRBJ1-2	CASSENRVSGYTF	TGTGCCAGCAGTGAGAACAGGGTTTCCGGCTACACCTTC
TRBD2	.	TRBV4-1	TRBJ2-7	CASSHRTREYEQYF	TGCGCCAGCAGCCACAGGACTAGGGAATACGAGCAGTACTTC
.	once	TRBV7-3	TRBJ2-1	CASSPLVGLGANEQFF	TGTGCCAGCAGCCCCCTAGTTGGTCTGGGGGCCAATGAGCAGTTCTTC
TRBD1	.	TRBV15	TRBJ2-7	CATSRDHGQGYEQYF	TGTGCCACCAGCAGAGATCATGGACAGGGTTACGAGCAGTACTTC
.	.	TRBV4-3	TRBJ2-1	CASSQDRVSYNEQFF	TGCGCCAGCAGCCAAGACAGGGTCTCCTACAATGAGCAGTTCTTC
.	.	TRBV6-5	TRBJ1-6	CASSYEWGGSPLHF	TGTGCCAGCAGTTACGAATGGGGGGGGTCACCCCTCCACTTT
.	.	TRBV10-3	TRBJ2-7	CAINGRTDYEQYF	TGTGCCATCAACGGGAGGACAGACTACGAGCAGTACTTC
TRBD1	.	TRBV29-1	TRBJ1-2	CSVESTGSLNGYTF	TGCAGCGTTGAATCGACAGGGAGTTTGAATGGCTACACCTTC
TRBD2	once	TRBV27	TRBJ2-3	CASSPTSGGPTDTQYF	TGTGCCAGCAGTCCGACTAGCGGGGGACCCACAGATACGCAGTATTTT
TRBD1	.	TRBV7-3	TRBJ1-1	CASSDRGDTEAFF	TGTGCCAGCAGCGACAGGGGAGACACTGAAGCTTTCTTT
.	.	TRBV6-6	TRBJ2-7	CASSYRDKTYEQYF	TGTGCCAGCAGTTACCGGGACAAAACCTACGAGCAGTACTTC
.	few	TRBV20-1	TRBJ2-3	CSADSTDTQYF	TGCAGTGCCGACTCCACAGATACGCAGTATTTT
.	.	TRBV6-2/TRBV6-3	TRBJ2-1	CASSPVSGGQFF	TGTGCCAGCAGTCCCGTAAGCGGCGGGCAGTTCTTC
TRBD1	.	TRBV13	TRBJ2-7	CASSLEGQGIPSYEQYF	TGTGCCAGCAGCTTAGAGGGACAGGGTATCCCCTCCTACGAGCAGTACTTC
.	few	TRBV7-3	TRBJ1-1	CASSLSGSTEAFF	TGTGCCAGCAGCTTATCAGGAAGCACTGAAGCTTTCTTT
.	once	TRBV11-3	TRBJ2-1	CASSLIRDSDEQFF	TGTGCCAGCAGCTTGATTCGGGATTCCGATGAGCAGTTCTTC
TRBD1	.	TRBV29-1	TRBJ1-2	CSVSRSGDRESGYTF	TGCAGCGTCTCTCGAAGCGGGGACAGGGAGAGCGGCTACACCTTC
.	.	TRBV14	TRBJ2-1	CASSLIGVYNEQFF	TGTGCCAGCAGCCTGATCGGGGTTTACAATGAGCAGTTCTTC
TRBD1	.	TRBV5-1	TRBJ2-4	CASSPRGGVGIQYF	TGCGCCAGCAGCCCCCGAGGGGGCGTGGGCATTCAGTACTTC
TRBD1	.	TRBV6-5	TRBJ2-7	CASTPGQGTWWEQYF	TGTGCCAGCACCCCGGGACAGGGGACATGGTGGGAGCAGTACTTC
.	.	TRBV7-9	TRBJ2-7	CASSPDSSYEQYF	TGTGCCAGCAGCCCGGACAGCTCCTACGAGCAGTACTTC
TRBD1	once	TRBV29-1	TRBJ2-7	CSSTGGEGEQYF	TGCAGCTCGACAGGGGGTGAGGGCGAGCAGTACTTC
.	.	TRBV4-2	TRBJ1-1	CASSQDPQGVGNTEAFF	TGTGCCAGCAGCCAAGATCCCCAGGGTGTAGGGAACACTGAAGCTTTCTTT
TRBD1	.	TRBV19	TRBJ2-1	CASRNSGQDNEQFF	TGTGCCAGTAGAAATTCGGGACAGGACAATGAGCAGTTCTTC
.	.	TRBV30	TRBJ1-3	CAWEVRNTIYF	TGTGCCTGGGAAGTTAGAAACACCATATATTTT
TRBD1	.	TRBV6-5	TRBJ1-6	CAARGPQGNSPLHF	TGTGCCGCCCGTGGGCCACAGGGGAATTCACCCCTCCACTTT
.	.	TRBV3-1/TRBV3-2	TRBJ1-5	CASSQWGETQPQHF	TGTGCCAGCAGCCAATGGGGGGAAACTCAGCCCCAGCATTTT
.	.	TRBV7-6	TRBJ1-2	CASSLVGDGYTF	TGTGCCAGCAGCTTAGTAGGGGATGGCTACACCTTC